A selection of T cell receptor beta chains follows, all from one sample in a study of control samples from healthy donors and cancer patients. The data were produced by immunoSEQ multiplex PCR, yet TCRdb's version contains in-frame clones alone and is incomplete. The sample yields some 160,000 clones, about 94% seen once. Sequences were obtained from blood. These receptors were collected from a woman in her thirties or forties in good health. The conserved cysteine and the conserved F or W are not part of the CDR3 here. Not all rows give a size; the values are once, few, many and, for expanded clones, a class.

>.|TRBV4-1
ASSQALNTGELF
>.|TRBV6-5
ASRLRTPTEAF
>.|TRBV10-3
AISDTTNEKLF
>.|TRBV30
AWSVQSLGYGYT
>.|TRBV4-3
ASSPSQLNTEAF
>.|TRBV6-6
ASSLRRPNEKLF
>.|TRBV5-4
ASSPGGLAGPYNEQF
>.|TRBV4-3
ASSQEMAGGPMAGELF
>once|TRBV29-1
SVLVVNTEAF
>.|TRBV6-2/TRBV6-3
ASSRQRTEAF
>.|TRBV7-9
ASSWTLRNTEAF
>.|TRBV2
AGSTGTSNQPQH
>.|TRBV5-8
ASSLNSNQPQH
>.|TRBV4-3
ASSQDRAGHYEQY
>.|TRBV6-2/TRBV6-3
ASSYSASGLSDSYEQY
>.|TRBV5-1
ASSSDVNGEQF
>.|TRBV10-3
AISVGTGTLGNTIY
>once|TRBV7-2
ASSFSRDEQY
>once|TRBV29-1
SVATGGINQPQH
>.|TRBV3-1/TRBV3-2
ASSQVPLGTEAF
>.|TRBV7-2
ASSLADLRAAF
>.|TRBV9
ASSAQLAVDLTDTQY
>.|TRBV4-3
ASSQWTATYEQY
>.|TRBV7-2
ASGGVNTEAF
>.|TRBV7-8
ASSFRQANTGELF
>.|TRBV3-1/TRBV3-2
ASSQDIRDTSYEQY
>.|TRBV12-3/TRBV12-4
ASSFGGTSAF
>.|TRBV9
ASSVGGNTQY
>.|TRBV6-5
ASSYSGTGGYGYT
>.|TRBV6-2/TRBV6-3
ASSYQDLYFSGNTIY
>.|TRBV27
ASSTRTGAVNYGYT
>once|TRBV4-3
ASSQRRDTEAF
>.|TRBV25-1
ASTPGAEANYGYT
>.|TRBV29-1
SVMNTEAF
>.|TRBV29-1
SAGRQGANEKLF
>once|TRBV28
ASSNLRRGYEQY
>.|TRBV5-4
ASSSGTSGFTDTQY
>.|TRBV5-1
ASTDARNSRADTQY
>few|TRBV9
ASSVGRRRGAQETQY
>once|TRBV7-2
ASSLRGADEQY
>.|TRBV27
ASRLTGIDQPQH
>once|TRBV28
ASRPPGKDTQY
>.|TRBV10-3
AIRGQDAKTQY
>.|TRBV6-5
ASSSQEGRSYNEQF
>.|TRBV6-2/TRBV6-3
ASSFLAGGNEQY
>.|TRBV7-3
ASSPTGGYLREQF
>.|TRBV5-6
ASSGRLAGASQQF
>.|TRBV19
ASSSEGGRQPQH
>.|TRBV11-2
ASSSNGYEQY
>.|TRBV30
ANRGNTEAF
>.|TRBV12-3/TRBV12-4
ATGVGYNEQF
>.|TRBV11-2
ASSPNSGGYYEQY
>.|TRBV19
ASSIDREPKETQY
>few|TRBV5-1
ASSSGQGAYNEQF
>.|TRBV18
ASSPGQDTQAF
>.|TRBV6-1
ASSEVSGYQPQH
>.|TRBV5-6
ASSPGSLLGGYT
>.|TRBV4-2
ASSQMQGDGYT
>.|TRBV7-6
ASSPLVTGPNSGNTIY
>few|TRBV10-1
ASSQGAIGTGELF